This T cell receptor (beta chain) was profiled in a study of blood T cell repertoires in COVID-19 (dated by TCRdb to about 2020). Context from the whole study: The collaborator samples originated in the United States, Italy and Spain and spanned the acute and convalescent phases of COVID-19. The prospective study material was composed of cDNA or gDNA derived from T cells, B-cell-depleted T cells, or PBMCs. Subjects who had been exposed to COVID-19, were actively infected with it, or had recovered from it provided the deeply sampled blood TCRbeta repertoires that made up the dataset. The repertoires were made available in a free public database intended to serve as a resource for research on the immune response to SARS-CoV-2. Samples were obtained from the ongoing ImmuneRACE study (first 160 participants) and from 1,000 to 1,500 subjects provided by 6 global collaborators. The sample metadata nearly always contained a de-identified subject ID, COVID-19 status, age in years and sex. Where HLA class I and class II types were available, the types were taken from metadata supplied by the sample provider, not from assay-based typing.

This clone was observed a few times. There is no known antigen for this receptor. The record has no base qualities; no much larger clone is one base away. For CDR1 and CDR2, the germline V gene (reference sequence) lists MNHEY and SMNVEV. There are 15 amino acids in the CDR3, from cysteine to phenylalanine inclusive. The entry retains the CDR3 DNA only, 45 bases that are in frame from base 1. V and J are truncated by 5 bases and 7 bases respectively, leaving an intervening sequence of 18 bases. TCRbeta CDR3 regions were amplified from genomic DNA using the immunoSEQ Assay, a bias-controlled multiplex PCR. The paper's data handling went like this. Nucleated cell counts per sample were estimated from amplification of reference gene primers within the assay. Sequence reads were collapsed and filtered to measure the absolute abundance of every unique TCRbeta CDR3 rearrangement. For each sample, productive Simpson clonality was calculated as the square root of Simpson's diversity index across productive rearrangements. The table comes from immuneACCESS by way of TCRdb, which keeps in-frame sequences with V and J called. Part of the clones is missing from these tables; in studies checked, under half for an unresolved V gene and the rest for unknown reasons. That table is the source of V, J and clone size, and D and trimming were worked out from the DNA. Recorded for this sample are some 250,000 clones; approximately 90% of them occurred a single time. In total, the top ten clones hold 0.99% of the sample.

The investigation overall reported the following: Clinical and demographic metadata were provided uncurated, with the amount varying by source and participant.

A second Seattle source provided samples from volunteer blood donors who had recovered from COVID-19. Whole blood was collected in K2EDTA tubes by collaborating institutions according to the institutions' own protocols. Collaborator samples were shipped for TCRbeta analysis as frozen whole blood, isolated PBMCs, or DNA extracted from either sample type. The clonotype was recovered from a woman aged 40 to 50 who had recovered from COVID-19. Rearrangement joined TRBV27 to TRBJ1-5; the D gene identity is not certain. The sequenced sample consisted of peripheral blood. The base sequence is TGTGCCAGCAGTCCCCGGCGGGCTTCGGGCCAGCCCCAGCATTTT. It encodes CASSPRRASGQPQHF.